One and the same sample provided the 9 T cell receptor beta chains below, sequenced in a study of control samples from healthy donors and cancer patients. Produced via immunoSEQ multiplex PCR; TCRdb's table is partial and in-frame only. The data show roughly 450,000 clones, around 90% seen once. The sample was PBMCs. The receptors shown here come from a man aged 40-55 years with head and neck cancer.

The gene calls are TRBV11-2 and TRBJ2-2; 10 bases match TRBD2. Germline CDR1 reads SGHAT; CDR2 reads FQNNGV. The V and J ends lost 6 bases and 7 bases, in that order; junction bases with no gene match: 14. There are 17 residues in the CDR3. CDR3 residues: CASRRGLAGAHHGELFF. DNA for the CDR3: TGTGCCAGCAGGAGGGGGCTAGCGGGGGCCCATCACGGGGAGCTGTTTTTT.

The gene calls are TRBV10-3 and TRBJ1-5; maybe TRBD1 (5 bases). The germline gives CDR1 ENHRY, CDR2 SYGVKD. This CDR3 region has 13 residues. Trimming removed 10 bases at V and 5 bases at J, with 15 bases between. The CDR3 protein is CAKGRRGDQPQHF. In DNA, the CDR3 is TGTGCCAAAGGACGGAGGGGAGATCAGCCCCAGCATTTT.

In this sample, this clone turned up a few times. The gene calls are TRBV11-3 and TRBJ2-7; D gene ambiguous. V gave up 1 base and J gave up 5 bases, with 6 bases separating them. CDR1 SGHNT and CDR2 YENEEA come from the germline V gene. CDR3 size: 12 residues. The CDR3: CASSLGRNEQYF. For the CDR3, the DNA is TGTGCCAGCAGCTTAGGTAGGAACGAGCAGTACTTC.

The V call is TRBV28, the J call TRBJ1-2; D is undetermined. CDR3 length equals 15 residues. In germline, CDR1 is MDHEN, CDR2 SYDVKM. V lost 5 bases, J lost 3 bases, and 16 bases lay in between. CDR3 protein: CASSPPRPEYYGYTF. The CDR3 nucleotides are TGTGCCAGCAGTCCGCCCCGACCGGAATACTATGGCTACACCTTC.

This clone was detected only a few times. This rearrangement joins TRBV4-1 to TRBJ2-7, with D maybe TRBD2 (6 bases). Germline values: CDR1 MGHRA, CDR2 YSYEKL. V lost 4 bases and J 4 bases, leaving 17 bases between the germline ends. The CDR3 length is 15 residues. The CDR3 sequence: CASSPTMGGGYEQYF. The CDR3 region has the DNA TGCGCCAGCAGCCCAACAATGGGCGGAGGGTACGAGCAGTACTTC.

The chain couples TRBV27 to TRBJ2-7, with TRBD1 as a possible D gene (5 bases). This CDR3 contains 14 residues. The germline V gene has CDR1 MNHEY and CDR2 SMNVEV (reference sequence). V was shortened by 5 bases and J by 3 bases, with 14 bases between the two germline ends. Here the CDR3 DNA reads TGTGCCAGCAGTGTAAGACAGCCCTACTACGAGCAGTACTTC. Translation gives CASSVRQPYYEQYF.

The CDR3: CASSIDGQGTEETQYF. The CDR3 region has the DNA TGTGCCAGTAGTATAGACGGACAGGGTACAGAAGAGACCCAGTACTTC. This chain links TRBV19 with TRBJ2-5; 8 bases agree with TRBD1. The CDR3 spans 16 residues. Unmatched junction bases numbered 6, after V lost 0 bases and J lost 3 bases. The V gene's germline CDR1 is LNHDA and CDR2 SQIVND (reference sequence).

CDR3: CASGFRGPDEQFF. CDR3 DNA sequence: TGTGCTAGTGGTTTCAGGGGGCCAGATGAGCAGTTCTTC. The rearrangement uses TRBV12-5 and TRBJ2-1; TRBD1 matches 8 bases. The CDR3 consists of 13 residues. The germline V gene encodes CDR1 LGHNT and CDR2 FRNRAP. The V gene end was trimmed by 3 bases and the J gene end by 8 bases; junction bases not matched to a gene: 3. Supplemented by reference TRBV12-5 and TRBJ2-1, the full variable domain reads DARVTQTPRHKVTEMGQEVTMRCQPILGHNTVFWYRQTMMQGLELLAYFRNRAPLDDSGMPKDRFSAEMPDATLATLKIQPSEPRDSAVYFCASGFRGPDEQFFGPGTRLTVL.

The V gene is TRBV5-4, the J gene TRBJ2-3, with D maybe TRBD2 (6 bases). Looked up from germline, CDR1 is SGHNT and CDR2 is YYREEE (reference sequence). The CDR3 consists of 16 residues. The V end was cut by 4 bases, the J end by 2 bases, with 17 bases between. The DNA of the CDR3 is TGTGCCAGCAGCGCGTCTGCGTGGCGGGACACAGATACGCAGTATTTT. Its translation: CASSASAWRDTDTQYF.